This TCR beta chain was obtained from a study of shared clonotypes between healthy human individuals. Study-wide findings and caveats: Lower generation probabilities were found for non-shared clonotypes than for those shared by all four donors. Several donors held 5% to 5.5% of naive CD4 clonotypes in common.

The CDR3 has 13 residues. CDR1 and CDR2 (germline): SNHLY, FYNNEI. V lost 0 bases and J 2 bases, leaving 3 bases between the germline ends. Sequencing was performed with immunoSEQ multiplex PCR; in TCRdb, only in-frame clones are kept and a portion is missing. The sample records about 1.1 million clones, about 72% being singletons. Remarks on this clone: Its matching antigen is unknown.

The sequence was collected from a man aged 18 to 30 in good health. Some clones in this sample may be carry-over from other donors' samples. Source material: memory CD4+ T cells from PBMCs. Subset here: CD45RA-negative fraction. The chain combines TRBV2 with TRBJ2-3, with unresolved D. The CDR3 DNA reads TGTGCCAGCAGTGAAGCCCTCACAGATACGCAGTATTTT. As protein: CASSEALTDTQYF.